The rows below give T cell receptor beta chains drawn from one sample of a study of blood T cell repertoires in COVID-19. Some clones are missing from TCRdb's copy, which holds only in-frame ones; the method was immunoSEQ multiplex PCR. The sample consists of 130,000 to 150,000 clones, 85% to 90% of them appearing once. The sequenced sample was peripheral blood. These receptors were obtained from a woman aged 55 to 70 with active COVID-19. CDR3s include the opening cysteine and the closing phenylalanine or tryptophan. The D gene is left open where the match is weak. Size is omitted from some rows. Given values are once, few, many or a class for expanded clones.

J gene: TRBJ2-3
D gene: -
clone size: -
V gene: TRBV18
CDR3 DNA: TGTGCCAGCTCACCACCTGGCAGGGTGGGCACAGATACGCAGTATTTT
CDR3 protein: CASSPPGRVGTDTQYF

J gene: TRBJ2-3
D gene: -
clone size: -
V gene: TRBV5-1
CDR3 DNA: TGCGCCAGCAGCTTGGGGCAGTCTAGCACAGATACGCAGTATTTT
CDR3 protein: CASSLGQSSTDTQYF

J gene: TRBJ2-7
D gene: TRBD1
clone size: once
V gene: TRBV5-6
CDR3 DNA: TGTGCCAGCAGCTTGCTTGGGACAGAGAGATACGAGCAGTACTTC
CDR3 protein: CASSLLGTERYEQYF

J gene: TRBJ2-1
D gene: TRBD2
clone size: -
V gene: TRBV5-1
CDR3 DNA: TGCGCCAGCAGCTTGAGGCCGGGACTAGCGGGTCAGGGCCTGTACAATGAGCAGTTCTTC
CDR3 protein: CASSLRPGLAGQGLYNEQFF

J gene: TRBJ2-1
D gene: -
clone size: once
V gene: TRBV4-3
CDR3 DNA: TGCGCCAGCAGCCAAGCTAGGAGTTGGAGGCATGAGCAGTTCTTC
CDR3 protein: CASSQARSWRHEQFF

J gene: TRBJ2-5
D gene: -
clone size: -
V gene: TRBV6-2/TRBV6-3
CDR3 DNA: TGTGCCAGCAGTTATGCAGGGACACTCCAAGAGACCCAGTACTTC
CDR3 protein: CASSYAGTLQETQYF

J gene: TRBJ2-3
D gene: TRBD2
clone size: -
V gene: TRBV6-5
CDR3 DNA: TGTGCCAGCAGCAGAAGCGGGAGAGCTACAGATACGCAGTATTTT
CDR3 protein: CASSRSGRATDTQYF

J gene: TRBJ2-7
D gene: TRBD2
clone size: -
V gene: TRBV29-1
CDR3 DNA: TGCAGCGTTCCCGGTGGCGGGAGACGGGCCTCCGAGCAGTACTTC
CDR3 protein: CSVPGGGRRASEQYF

J gene: TRBJ2-3
D gene: -
clone size: -
V gene: TRBV2
CDR3 DNA: TGTGCCAGCAGTGGGGGCCAACAGGGATTCACAGATACGCAGTATTTT
CDR3 protein: CASSGGQQGFTDTQYF

J gene: TRBJ1-1
D gene: -
clone size: -
V gene: TRBV18
CDR3 DNA: TGTGCCAGCTCCGCGGGTCCCAACACTGAAGCTTTCTTT
CDR3 protein: CASSAGPNTEAFF

J gene: TRBJ2-3
D gene: TRBD2
clone size: -
V gene: TRBV19
CDR3 DNA: TGTGCCAGTAGTATCTTGACTAGCGGCACAGATACGCAGTATTTT
CDR3 protein: CASSILTSGTDTQYF

J gene: TRBJ2-2
D gene: -
clone size: -
V gene: TRBV7-2
CDR3 DNA: TGTGCCAGCAGCTTAGTGCTTGCAGACACCGGGGAGCTGTTTTTT
CDR3 protein: CASSLVLADTGELFF

J gene: TRBJ2-3
D gene: -
clone size: -
V gene: TRBV4-2
CDR3 DNA: TGTGCCAGCAGCCCCAAGGATTACGGGGGAGATACGCAGTATTTT
CDR3 protein: CASSPKDYGGDTQYF

J gene: TRBJ1-5
D gene: -
clone size: -
V gene: TRBV7-2
CDR3 DNA: TGTGCCAGCAGACAAACTTCAGGGTCTTTTGGCAATCAGCCCCAGCATTTT
CDR3 protein: CASRQTSGSFGNQPQHF

J gene: TRBJ2-5
D gene: -
clone size: -
V gene: TRBV4-1
CDR3 DNA: TGCGCCAGCAGCCAAGGGCGGACAGACCAAGAGACCCAGTACTTC
CDR3 protein: CASSQGRTDQETQYF

J gene: TRBJ1-2
D gene: -
clone size: -
V gene: TRBV18
CDR3 DNA: TGTGCCAGCTCACCACTTTTACAGAAAGTTAACTATGGCTACACCTTC
CDR3 protein: CASSPLLQKVNYGYTF

J gene: TRBJ2-7
D gene: -
clone size: few
V gene: TRBV4-1
CDR3 DNA: TGCGCCAGCAGCCAAGGAACAGGGCACGAGCAGTACTTC
CDR3 protein: CASSQGTGHEQYF

J gene: TRBJ1-6
D gene: -
clone size: -
V gene: TRBV5-4
CDR3 DNA: TGTGCCAGCAGCCCGGACAGTAATTCACCCCTCCACTTT
CDR3 protein: CASSPDSNSPLHF

J gene: TRBJ1-3
D gene: -
clone size: -
V gene: TRBV28
CDR3 DNA: TGTGCCAGCAGTTTGGGTGCCAGGGGAGGAAACACCATATATTTT
CDR3 protein: CASSLGARGGNTIYF

J gene: TRBJ2-1
D gene: TRBD2
clone size: -
V gene: TRBV29-1
CDR3 DNA: TGCAGCGTAAGACTAGCGGACGTCCCCAATGAGCAGTTCTTC
CDR3 protein: CSVRLADVPNEQFF

J gene: TRBJ1-1
D gene: TRBD1
clone size: -
V gene: TRBV2
CDR3 DNA: TGTGCCAGCAGTGGGACAGGGGGTGGGAACACTGAAGCTTTCTTT
CDR3 protein: CASSGTGGGNTEAFF

J gene: TRBJ2-1
D gene: -
clone size: once
V gene: TRBV7-3
CDR3 DNA: TGTGCCAGCAGCGTAGATAGCAGCTCCTACAATGAGCAGTTCTTC
CDR3 protein: CASSVDSSSYNEQFF

J gene: TRBJ2-3
D gene: -
clone size: -
V gene: TRBV5-1
CDR3 DNA: TGCGCCAGCAGCGAAAGGACTTACAGCACAGATACGCAGTATTTT
CDR3 protein: CASSERTYSTDTQYF

J gene: TRBJ2-3
D gene: TRBD2
clone size: -
V gene: TRBV4-3
CDR3 DNA: TGCGCCAGCAGCCGATTGGCTAGCGGAGACACAGATACGCAGTATTTT
CDR3 protein: CASSRLASGDTDTQYF

J gene: TRBJ1-2
D gene: -
clone size: -
V gene: TRBV28
CDR3 DNA: TGTGCCAGCAGTCCGCAAGGGGGTGGCTACACCTTC
CDR3 protein: CASSPQGGGYTF

J gene: TRBJ1-1
D gene: -
clone size: -
V gene: TRBV12-3/TRBV12-4
CDR3 DNA: TGTGCCAGCAGTTTGCGGGCGAACACTGAAGCTTTCTTT
CDR3 protein: CASSLRANTEAFF

J gene: TRBJ1-5
D gene: TRBD1
clone size: -
V gene: TRBV6-1
CDR3 DNA: TGTGCCAGCAGTGAAGAAGGAAGGGGGCGGCAACAGCCCCAGCATTTT
CDR3 protein: CASSEEGRGRQQPQHF

J gene: TRBJ1-5
D gene: TRBD1
clone size: -
V gene: TRBV28
CDR3 DNA: TGTGCCAGCAGGCCGGGGGACAGGGGTTTGCAGCCCCAGCATTTT
CDR3 protein: CASRPGDRGLQPQHF

J gene: TRBJ1-1
D gene: -
clone size: -
V gene: TRBV12-3/TRBV12-4
CDR3 DNA: TGTGCCAGCAGTGCCGCGGGGGACACTGAAGCTTTCTTT
CDR3 protein: CASSAAGDTEAFF

J gene: TRBJ1-2
D gene: TRBD1
clone size: few
V gene: TRBV19
CDR3 DNA: TGTGCCAGTAGTCGAGACAGGGCCTCATATGGCTACACCTTC
CDR3 protein: CASSRDRASYGYTF

J gene: TRBJ2-5
D gene: TRBD2
clone size: -
V gene: TRBV9
CDR3 DNA: TGTGCCAGCAGCGTAGCTAGCGGGAGAGAGACCCAGTACTTC
CDR3 protein: CASSVASGRETQYF

J gene: TRBJ2-1
D gene: -
clone size: -
V gene: TRBV2
CDR3 DNA: TGTGCCAGCCTGTGGCAGGGTCCCAATGAGCAGTTCTTC
CDR3 protein: CASLWQGPNEQFF

J gene: TRBJ2-5
D gene: -
clone size: -
V gene: TRBV25-1
CDR3 DNA: TGTGCCAGCAGTGCGCTCCCCCTAGCGAACTCCCAAGAGACCCAGTACTTC
CDR3 protein: CASSALPLANSQETQYF

J gene: TRBJ2-3
D gene: -
clone size: -
V gene: TRBV6-1
CDR3 DNA: TGTGCCAGCAGTGAAATCGTTCCAGATACGCAGTATTTT
CDR3 protein: CASSEIVPDTQYF

J gene: TRBJ2-2
D gene: -
clone size: once
V gene: TRBV28
CDR3 DNA: TGTGCCAGCAGTTTTCCGGGAGCCGACACCGGGGAGCTGTTTTTT
CDR3 protein: CASSFPGADTGELFF

J gene: TRBJ2-1
D gene: -
clone size: -
V gene: TRBV4-1
CDR3 DNA: TGCGCCAGCAGCCACCTTACTAATGAGCAGTTCTTC
CDR3 protein: CASSHLTNEQFF

J gene: TRBJ1-2
D gene: TRBD1
clone size: -
V gene: TRBV28
CDR3 DNA: TGTGCCAGCAGCAACCTGGGACAGGTAGGCGGCTACACCTTC
CDR3 protein: CASSNLGQVGGYTF

J gene: TRBJ2-1
D gene: TRBD2
clone size: -
V gene: TRBV6-5
CDR3 DNA: TGTGCCACCATCCCGACTAGCGGGAGCCATGAGCAGTTCTTC
CDR3 protein: CATIPTSGSHEQFF

J gene: TRBJ2-2
D gene: -
clone size: -
V gene: TRBV28
CDR3 DNA: TGTGCCAGCAGTTTTATGAGCGGTCCGAACACCGGGGAGCTGTTTTTT
CDR3 protein: CASSFMSGPNTGELFF

J gene: TRBJ1-2
D gene: -
clone size: -
V gene: TRBV19
CDR3 DNA: TGTGCCAGTAGGTCGGGGGGAGGTGCCGGCGGCTACACCTTC
CDR3 protein: CASRSGGGAGGYTF